This T cell receptor beta chain was captured in a study of regulatory T cells in long-lasting Graves disease. Broader study findings: TCR diversity was lower in persistent Graves' patients (versus newly diagnosed ones). Accuracy could have been hurt by small sample size.

The CDR3 contains 12 residues. V was cut by 10 bases and J by 4 bases, with 10 bases left in between. Germline V gene sequence: CDR1 SGHTA, CDR2 FQGTGA. This clonotype was seen many times. The antigen remains unidentified. Combining iRepertoire HTBI primers with Arm-PCR of CDR3 regions, the authors built TCR beta libraries. TCRdb passed the multiplex PCR reads through MiXCR, listing each CDR3 protein once. The sample lists under 800,000 distinct CDR3 sequences, roughly 15% occurring once. Time point: newly diagnosed GD, antithyroid drugs for less than 3 months. The authors made the TCR library using RNA they extracted from PBMCs. Criteria from the American Thyroid Association guidelines were applied to diagnose Graves' disease. In addition, the sample was reused for a study of T cells in Graves' hyperthyroidism and ophthalmopathy.

The chain joins TRBV7-3 to TRBJ2-2, with D unresolved. This TCR was sampled from a woman aged 25 to 39 with Graves disease. The input for sequencing was peripheral blood mononuclear cells (PBMCs), taken at new diagnosis, from a patient treated with antithyroid drugs. This CDR3 reads CANAGSTGELFF. CDR3 in DNA: TGTGCCAACGCAGGATCCACCGGGGAGCTGTTTTTT.